This TCR beta chain was sequenced in a study of cytomegalovirus exposure and HLA in healthy donors. A multiplex PCR was run with 60 Vbeta primers and 13 Jbeta primers. The assay was immunoSEQ multiplex PCR, and TCRdb's table has in-frame clones only and misses some. The sample shows around 160,000 clones, roughly 80% of them seen only once. CDR1 is MDHEN and CDR2 is SYDVKM in the germline V gene. CDR3 length: 20 residues. J lost 4 bases, V lost 3 bases, and 24 bases had no gene match. Comment on this clone: Antigen unknown.

Study-wide findings and caveats: In a later analysis, most CMV-associated TCR beta chains appeared HLA-restricted. Presence/absence analyses treated sequencing depth as roughly uniform across donors.

The source material was PBMCs. This chain connects TRBV28 to TRBJ2-7; 7 bases are shared with TRBD1. The TCR sequence derives from a woman in her 40s in good health and CMV-seropositive. In nucleotides, the CDR3 is TGTGCCAGCAGTTTGGGGACGCTCCTCGGGCGACAGGGTGGGGTGTACGAGCAGTACTTC. Translation: CASSLGTLLGRQGGVYEQYF.